A selection of T cell receptor beta chains follows, all from one sample in a study of cytomegalovirus exposure and HLA in healthy donors. TCRdb keeps only in-frame clones here, not all; method: immunoSEQ multiplex PCR. The repertoire holds some 210,000 clones, with around 73% as singletons. Input material: PBMCs. Every receptor here comes from a male donor in good health and CMV-seronegative. The CDR3 runs from the conserved cysteine through the conserved F or W. The D gene is left open where the match is weak. Size is omitted from some rows. Given values are once, few, many or a class for expanded clones.

j_gene	abundance	d_gene	v_gene	CDR3aa	CDR3nt
TRBJ2-7	-	-	TRBV7-5	CARTFHLELAGAYEQYF	TGTGCCAGAACCTTCCACTTGGAGCTAGCGGGAGCCTACGAGCAGTACTTC
TRBJ2-7	few	-	TRBV5-1	CASTFRISYEQYF	TGCGCCAGCACTTTCCGCATCAGCTACGAGCAGTACTTC
TRBJ2-2	-	TRBD2	TRBV19	CASSPRRLAGGNTGELFF	TGTGCCAGTAGTCCCAGAAGGCTAGCGGGAGGGAACACCGGGGAGCTGTTTTTT
TRBJ1-2	-	-	TRBV6-1	CAGSLAGLKYGYTF	TGTGCCGGATCCCTGGCAGGGCTCAAGTATGGCTACACCTTC
TRBJ1-2	-	-	TRBV25-1	CAIQGLAGYTF	TGTGCCATCCAGGGTCTGGCTGGCTACACCTTC
TRBJ1-4	once	TRBD1	TRBV5-1	CASSSTGEIATNEKLFF	TGCGCCAGCAGCTCCACAGGGGAAATCGCAACTAATGAAAAACTGTTTTTT
TRBJ1-2	-	TRBD1	TRBV2	CATSNGDRVGYTF	TGTGCCACCTCTAACGGGGACAGGGTGGGCTACACCTTC
TRBJ1-1	-	TRBD1	TRBV5-1	CASSLTGLGDREAFF	TGCGCCAGCAGCTTGACGGGATTGGGGGACAGGGAAGCTTTCTTT
TRBJ2-7	-	-	TRBV25-1	CAARQDSYEQYF	TGTGCCGCTCGACAGGACTCCTACGAGCAGTACTTC
TRBJ1-6	-	TRBD1	TRBV2	CASNRQGVNNSPLHF	TGTGCCAGCAATCGACAGGGGGTAAATAATTCACCCCTCCACTTT
TRBJ2-1	-	-	TRBV5-1	CASSLDGTYNEQFF	TGCGCCAGCAGCTTGGACGGGACTTATAATGAGCAGTTCTTC
TRBJ1-1	once	TRBD1	TRBV7-9	CASTRTGAEAFF	TGTGCCAGCACCAGGACAGGCGCTGAAGCTTTCTTT
TRBJ1-3	-	TRBD1	TRBV28	CASRRQGDTIYF	TGTGCCAGCAGAAGACAGGGGGACACCATATATTTT
TRBJ2-7	-	-	TRBV7-9	CSSTDGLDWSYEQYF	TGTTCCAGCACCGACGGGTTAGATTGGTCCTACGAGCAGTACTTC
TRBJ2-7	-	-	TRBV12-2	CASRLANLAESSYEQYF	TGTGCAAGTCGCTTAGCGAATCTAGCGGAGAGCTCCTACGAGCAGTACTTC
TRBJ1-2	-	-	TRBV7-3	CASGEGYGYTF	TGTGCCAGCGGTGAGGGCTATGGCTACACCTTC
TRBJ1-2	many	TRBD1	TRBV4-2	CASSLSTGGGLGYTF	TGTGCCAGCAGCCTATCGACAGGGGGCGGGTTGGGCTACACCTTC
TRBJ2-2	once	TRBD2	TRBV19	CASRTSGRANTGELFF	TGTGCCAGTCGGACTAGCGGGAGGGCGAACACCGGGGAGCTGTTTTTT
TRBJ2-1	-	-	TRBV18	CASSPVGGRSNEQFF	TGTGCCAGCTCACCCGTAGGAGGGAGGAGTAATGAGCAGTTCTTC
TRBJ2-3	-	-	TRBV2	CASSEAPSAEDTQYF	TGTGCCAGCAGTGAAGCTCCCAGCGCTGAAGATACGCAGTATTTT
TRBJ1-2	-	TRBD1	TRBV28	CASRLTGPGQLYGYTF	TGTGCCAGCAGACTAACCGGCCCGGGACAGCTCTATGGCTACACCTTC
TRBJ1-5	-	-	TRBV5-5	CASSPDSYSNQPQHF	TGTGCCAGCAGCCCGGACAGCTATAGCAATCAGCCCCAGCATTTT